A single sample gave rise to the 11 T cell receptor beta chains below, sequenced in a study of cytotoxic CD8 clonotypes in ibrutinib-treated CLL. The repertoire was sequenced with immunoSEQ multiplex PCR; TCRdb's copy has only in-frame clones and lacks some. The sample shows 43,000 or so clones, under 80% of them seen only once. Sequenced material: PBMCs, taken after 24 months of ibrutinib treatment. These receptors all come from a human donor with chronic lymphocytic leukemia.

The chain joins TRBV9 to TRBJ2-5, with TRBD2 identical over 8 bases. Germline V gene sequence: CDR1 SGDLS, CDR2 YYNGEE. The CDR3 is 14 amino acids. Losses at the gene ends were 4 bases for V and 3 bases for J; bases not matched to a gene: 5. This chain's CDR3 is CASSHSGGEETQYF. The CDR3 region has the DNA TGTGCCAGCAGCCATTCGGGAGGGGAAGAGACCCAGTACTTC.

The chain links TRBV6-6 to TRBJ2-7; no definite D call. CDR1 and CDR2 from the germline V gene are MNHNY and SVGAGI (reference sequence). V was trimmed by 2 bases and J by 1 base, leaving 9 bases between them. This CDR3 has 14 amino acids. The CDR3 region has the DNA TGTGCCAGCAGTTACCTTGGGGTTTCCTACGAGCAGTACTTC. Residues: CASSYLGVSYEQYF.

V and J are TRBV28 and TRBJ1-2; 7 nucleotides line up with TRBD1. This CDR3 comprises 11 residues. Germline CDR1 is MDHEN and CDR2 is SYDVKM. V dropped 8 bases and J dropped 7; count of bases not matched to a gene: 4. CDR3 DNA sequence: TGTGCCAGCGCGACAGGGATTGGCTACACCTTC. Translation: CASATGIGYTF.

The chain recombines TRBV25-1 with TRBJ1-1; 9 bases match TRBD1. The CDR3 runs to 12 residues. V trimming: 4 bases; J trimming: 10 bases; junction bases outside the gene matches: 4. The germline V gene encodes CDR1 MGHDK and CDR2 SYGVNS. DNA for the CDR3: TGTGCCAGCAGTGGACAGACAGGGGGAGCTTTCTTT. Protein product: CASSGQTGGAFF. The variable domain in full, completed from reference TRBV25-1 and TRBJ1-1, reads EADIYQTPRYLVIGTGKKITLECSQTMGHDKMYWYQQDPGMELHLIHYSYGVNSTEKGDLSSESTVSRIRTEHFPLTLESARPSHTSQYLCASSGQTGGAFFGQGTRLTVV.

The V and J genes are TRBV7-2 and TRBJ1-5, with D unresolved. V was shortened by 3 bases and J by 2 bases, with 11 bases between the two germline ends. The CDR3 extends over 15 amino acids. Germline values: CDR1 SGHTA, CDR2 FQGNSA. The CDR3 loop reads CASSFWGGGNQPQHF. The CDR3 DNA follows: TGTGCCAGCAGCTTCTGGGGTGGGGGCAATCAGCCCCAGCATTTT. Full variable domain (remainder filled in from reference TRBV7-2 and TRBJ1-5): GAGVSQSPSNKVTEKGKDVELRCDPISGHTALYWYRQSLGQGLEFLIYFQGNSAPDKSGLPSDRFSAERTGGSVSTLTIQRTQQEDSAVYLCASSFWGGGNQPQHFGDGTRLSIL.

The chain has TRBV2 and TRBJ2-7, with TRBD2 identical over 11 bases. Losses at the gene ends were 10 bases for V and 2 bases for J; bases not matched to a gene: 4. The V gene's germline CDR1 is SNHLY and CDR2 FYNNEI. The length of the CDR3 is 13 residues. The CDR3 region has the DNA TGTGCCACTAGCGGGAGGACCACCTACGAGCAGTACTTC. It encodes CATSGRTTYEQYF.

The chain combines TRBV10-3 with TRBJ1-5; a possible D gene is TRBD1 (5 bases). Germline values: CDR1 ENHRY, CDR2 SYGVKD. Trimming took 4 bases from V and 7 from J, leaving 11 bases between them. The CDR3 is 13 residues long. The CDR3 DNA sequence: TGTGCCATCAGTGGCGGGGGAAACCAGCCCCAGCATTTT. Its translation is CAISGGGNQPQHF.

V and J are TRBV10-1 and TRBJ2-7; D is tentatively TRBD1 or TRBD2 (5 bases each). Germline values: CDR1 WNHNN, CDR2 SYGVQD (reference sequence). Trimming took off 6 bases at V and 2 bases at J, with 17 bases between the two ends. The CDR3 consists of 15 residues. DNA for the CDR3: TGCGCCAGCAGCGATTGGGGGTCTTCTCCCTACGAGCAGTACTTC. Protein: CASSDWGSSPYEQYF.

This chain uses TRBV6-5 with TRBJ2-1; tentative D call: TRBD2 (5 bases). Per the germline V gene, CDR1 is MNHEY and CDR2 is SVGAGI. CDR3 length: 14 amino acids. V lost 7 bases to trimming and J lost 0 bases, with 10 bases between them. CDR3 region: CASTTGSSYNEQFF. CDR3 DNA: TGTGCCAGCACAACGGGGAGCTCCTACAATGAGCAGTTCTTC.

The chain carries TRBV19 and TRBJ1-2, with TRBD1 matching over 9 bases. The trim removed 7 bases at V and 4 bases at J, leaving 10 bases unmatched. The CDR3 is 15 amino acids. Germline CDR1 reads LNHDA; CDR2 reads SQIVND (reference sequence). DNA of the CDR3: TGTGCCAGTATGGAGAGGGGACAGGGCCCCTATGGCTACACCTTC. Amino acids: CASMERGQGPYGYTF.

The sample holds a few counts of this clone. The V call is TRBV4-1, the J call TRBJ2-7; D not resolved. The length of the CDR3 is 13 residues. From germline, CDR1 is MGHRA and CDR2 YSYEKL. Trimming cost V 4 bases and J 3 bases, with 10 bases left between them. CDR3 sequence (DNA): TGCGCCAGCAGCCGAACTCCCCTCTACGAGCAGTACTTC. It translates to CASSRTPLYEQYF.